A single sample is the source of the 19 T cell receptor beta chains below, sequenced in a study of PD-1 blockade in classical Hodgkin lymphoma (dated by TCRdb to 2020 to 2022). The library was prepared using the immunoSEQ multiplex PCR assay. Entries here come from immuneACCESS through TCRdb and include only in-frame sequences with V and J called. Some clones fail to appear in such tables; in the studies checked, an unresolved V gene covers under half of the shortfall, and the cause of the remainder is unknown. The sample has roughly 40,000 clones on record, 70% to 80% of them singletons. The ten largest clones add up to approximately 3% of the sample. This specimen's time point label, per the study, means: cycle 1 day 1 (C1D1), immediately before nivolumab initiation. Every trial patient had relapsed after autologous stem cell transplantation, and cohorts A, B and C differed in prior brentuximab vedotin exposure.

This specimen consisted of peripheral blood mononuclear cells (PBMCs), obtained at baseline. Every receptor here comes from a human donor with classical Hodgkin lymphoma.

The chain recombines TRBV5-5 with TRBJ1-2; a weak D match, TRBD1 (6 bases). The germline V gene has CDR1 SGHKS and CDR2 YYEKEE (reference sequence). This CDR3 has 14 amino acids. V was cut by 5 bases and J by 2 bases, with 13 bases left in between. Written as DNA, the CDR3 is TGTGCCAGCAGTAATTGGGACACCAACTATGGCTACACCTTC. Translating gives CASSNWDTNYGYTF.

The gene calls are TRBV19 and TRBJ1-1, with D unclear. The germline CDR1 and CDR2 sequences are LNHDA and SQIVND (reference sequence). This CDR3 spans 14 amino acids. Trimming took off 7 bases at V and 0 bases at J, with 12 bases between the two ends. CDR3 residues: CASKDGFMNTEAFF. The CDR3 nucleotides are TGTGCCAGTAAGGACGGATTCATGAACACTGAAGCTTTCTTT.

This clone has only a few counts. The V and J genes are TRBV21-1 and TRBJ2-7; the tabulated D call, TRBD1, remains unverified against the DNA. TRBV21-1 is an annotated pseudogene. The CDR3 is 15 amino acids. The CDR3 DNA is TGTGCCAGCAGCACCTCCCGGGACAGCTCCTACGAGCAGTACTTC. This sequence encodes CASSTSRDSSYEQYF.

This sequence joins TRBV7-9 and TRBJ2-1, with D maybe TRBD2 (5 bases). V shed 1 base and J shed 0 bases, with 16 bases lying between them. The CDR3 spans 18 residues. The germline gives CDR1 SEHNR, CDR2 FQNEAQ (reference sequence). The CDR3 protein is CASSLGLSSPSSYNEQFF. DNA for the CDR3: TGTGCCAGCAGCTTAGGTTTGTCTAGCCCTAGCTCCTACAATGAGCAGTTCTTC.

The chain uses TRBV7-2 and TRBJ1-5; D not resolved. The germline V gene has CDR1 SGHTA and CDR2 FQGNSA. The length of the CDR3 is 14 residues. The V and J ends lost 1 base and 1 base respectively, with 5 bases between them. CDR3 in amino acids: CASSLDGSNQPQHF. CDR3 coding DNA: TGTGCCAGCAGCTTAGACGGCAGCAATCAGCCCCAGCATTTT. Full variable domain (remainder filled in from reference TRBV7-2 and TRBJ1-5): GAGVSQSPSNKVTEKGKDVELRCDPISGHTALYWYRQSLGQGLEFLIYFQGNSAPDKSGLPSDRFSAERTGGSVSTLTIQRTQQEDSAVYLCASSLDGSNQPQHFGDGTRLSIL.

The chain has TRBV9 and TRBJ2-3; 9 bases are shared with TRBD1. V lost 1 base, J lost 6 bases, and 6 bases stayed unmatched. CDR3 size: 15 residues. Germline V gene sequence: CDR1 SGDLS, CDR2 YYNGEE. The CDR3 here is CASSVQGQGADTQYF. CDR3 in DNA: TGTGCCAGCAGCGTACAGGGACAGGGTGCCGATACGCAGTATTTT.

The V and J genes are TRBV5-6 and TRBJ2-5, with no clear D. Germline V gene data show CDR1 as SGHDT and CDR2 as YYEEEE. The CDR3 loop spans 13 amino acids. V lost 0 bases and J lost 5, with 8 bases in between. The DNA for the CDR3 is TGTGCCAGCAGCTTGGTGTCATCTGAGACCCAGTACTTC. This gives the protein CASSLVSSETQYF. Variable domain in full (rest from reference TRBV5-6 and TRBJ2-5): DAGVTQSPTHLIKTRGQQVTLRCSPKSGHDTVSWYQQALGQGPQFIFQYYEEEERQRGNFPDRFSGHQFPNYSSELNVNALLLGDSALYLCASSLVSSETQYFGPGTRLLVL.

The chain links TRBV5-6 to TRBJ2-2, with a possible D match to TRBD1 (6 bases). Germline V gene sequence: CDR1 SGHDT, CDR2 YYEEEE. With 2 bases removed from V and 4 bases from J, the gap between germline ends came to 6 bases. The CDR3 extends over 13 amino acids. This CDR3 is CASSFRGTGELFF. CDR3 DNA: TGTGCCAGCAGCTTCAGGGGCACCGGGGAGCTGTTTTTT.

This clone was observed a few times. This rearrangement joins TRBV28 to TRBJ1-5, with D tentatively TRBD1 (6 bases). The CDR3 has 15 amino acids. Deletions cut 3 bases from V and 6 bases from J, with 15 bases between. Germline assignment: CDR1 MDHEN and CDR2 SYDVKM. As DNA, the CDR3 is TGTGCCAGCAGTTTGAGTGGGGGGCCGGGTCAGCCCCAGCATTTT. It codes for CASSLSGGPGQPQHF.

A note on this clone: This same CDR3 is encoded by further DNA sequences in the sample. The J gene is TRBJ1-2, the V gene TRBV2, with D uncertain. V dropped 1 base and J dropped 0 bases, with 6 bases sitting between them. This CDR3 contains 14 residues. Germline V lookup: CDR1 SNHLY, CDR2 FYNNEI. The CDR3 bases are TGTGCCAGCAGTGAAGATAGAACTAACTATGGCTACACCTTC. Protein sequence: CASSEDRTNYGYTF.

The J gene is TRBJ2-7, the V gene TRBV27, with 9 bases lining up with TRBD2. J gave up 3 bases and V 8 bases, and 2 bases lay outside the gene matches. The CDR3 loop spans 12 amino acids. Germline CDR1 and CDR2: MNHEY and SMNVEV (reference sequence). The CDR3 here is CASGTSSYEQYF. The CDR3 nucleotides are TGTGCCAGCGGGACTAGCAGCTACGAGCAGTACTTC.

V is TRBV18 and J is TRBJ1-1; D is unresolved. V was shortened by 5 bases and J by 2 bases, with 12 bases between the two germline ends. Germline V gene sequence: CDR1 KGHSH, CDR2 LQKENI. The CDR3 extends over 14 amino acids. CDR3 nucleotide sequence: TGTGCCAGCTCAATAACCACCGGAAACACTGAAGCTTTCTTT. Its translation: CASSITTGNTEAFF.

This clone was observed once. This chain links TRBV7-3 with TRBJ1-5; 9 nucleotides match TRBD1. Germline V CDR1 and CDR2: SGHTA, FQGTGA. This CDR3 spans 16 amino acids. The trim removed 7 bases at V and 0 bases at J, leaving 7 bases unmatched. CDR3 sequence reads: CASTTGTGFSNQPQHF. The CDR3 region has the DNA TGTGCCAGCACCACCGGGACAGGGTTTAGCAATCAGCCCCAGCATTTT.

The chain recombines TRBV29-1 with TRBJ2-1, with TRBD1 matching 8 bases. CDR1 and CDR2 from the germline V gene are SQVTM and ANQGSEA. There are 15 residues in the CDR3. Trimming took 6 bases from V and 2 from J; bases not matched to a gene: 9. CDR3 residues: CSVPGRQGPYNEQFF. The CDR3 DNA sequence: TGCAGCGTCCCTGGACGACAGGGGCCCTACAATGAGCAGTTCTTC.

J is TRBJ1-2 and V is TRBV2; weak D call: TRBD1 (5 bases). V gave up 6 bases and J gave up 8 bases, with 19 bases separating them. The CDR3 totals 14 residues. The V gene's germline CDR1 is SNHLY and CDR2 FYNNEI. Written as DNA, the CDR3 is TGTGCCAGCAGCGCGTTCAGGGAGCTGGAGGGCTACACCTTC. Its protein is CASSAFRELEGYTF.

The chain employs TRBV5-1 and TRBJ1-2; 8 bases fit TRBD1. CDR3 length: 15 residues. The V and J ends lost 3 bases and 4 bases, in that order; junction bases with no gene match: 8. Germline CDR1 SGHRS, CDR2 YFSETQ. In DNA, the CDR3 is TGCGCCAGCAGCTGGAGTAATACAGGGGGCTATGGCTACACCTTC. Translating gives CASSWSNTGGYGYTF.

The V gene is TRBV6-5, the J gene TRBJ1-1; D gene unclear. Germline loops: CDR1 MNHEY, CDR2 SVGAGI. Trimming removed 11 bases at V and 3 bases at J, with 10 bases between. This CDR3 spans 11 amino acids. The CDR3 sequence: CALAEDTEAFF. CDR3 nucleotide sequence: TGTGCCTTGGCGGAAGACACTGAAGCTTTCTTT.

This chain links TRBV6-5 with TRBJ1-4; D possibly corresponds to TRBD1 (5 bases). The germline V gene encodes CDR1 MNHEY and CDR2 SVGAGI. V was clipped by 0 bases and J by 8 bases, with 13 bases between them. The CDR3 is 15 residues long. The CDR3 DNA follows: TGTGCCAGCAGTTACTCATATACGGGGGGGGAAAAACTGTTTTTT. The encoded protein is CASSYSYTGGEKLFF.

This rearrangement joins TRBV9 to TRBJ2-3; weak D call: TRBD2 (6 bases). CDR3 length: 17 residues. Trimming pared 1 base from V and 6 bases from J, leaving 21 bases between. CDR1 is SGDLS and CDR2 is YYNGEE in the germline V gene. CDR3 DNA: TGTGCCAGCAGCGTAACCCCTGTAGGGCGGGGAATGGATACGCAGTATTTT. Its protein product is CASSVTPVGRGMDTQYF.